This record concerns one T cell receptor beta chain sequence. Its target is not known. Expressed TCRB transcripts were sequenced, since all the RNA that had been isolated was reverse transcribed. Libraries were prepared by immunoSEQ multiplex PCR; TCRdb keeps only in-frame clonotypes and omits some of them. There are around 280,000 clones in the sample; approximately 15% occur only once, and 0.015% to 0.017% lies in the top ten. The sample comes from a study of beta chain features in type 1 diabetes. Notes on the study in general: Type 1 diabetes patients had TCRB CDR3s that were shorter (moderately but significantly so) in all four CD4+ subsets.

Sequencing used naive CD4+ T cells from blood. The TCR comes from a man younger than 30 with type 1 diabetes.

The CDR3 loop is CAWSRGLATNEKLFF. For the CDR3, the DNA is TGTGCCTGGAGCAGGGGGCTTGCAACTAATGAAAAACTGTTTTTT. J is TRBJ1-4 and V is TRBV30, with 8 nucleotides matching TRBD1. Unmatched junction bases numbered 3, after V lost 3 bases and J lost 0 bases. CDR1 is GTSNPN and CDR2 is SVGIG in the germline V gene (reference sequence). The CDR3 is 15 amino acids.